This T cell receptor (beta chain) was identified during a study of early T cells in non-severe SARS-CoV-2 infection. Overall study: Investigators sequenced bulk RNA drawn from unsorted whole blood, and chains remained unpaired.

The CDR3 is 15 residues long. Unique molecular identifiers were affixed to single, distinct cDNA molecules. MiXCR was run by TCRdb on the 5' RACE reads, yielding one entry per CDR3 protein. The sample has tens of thousands of distinct CDR3 sequences, approximately 12% seen once; the top ten hold around 4.8%. This clonotype was sampled from an adult who was a healthcare worker with PCR-confirmed SARS-CoV-2 infection or an uninfected control (not recorded which). The sample here was whole blood, taken at baseline. The chain employs TRBV21-1 and TRBJ2-3; TRBD1 reflects the table's D call only, with no check against the DNA. TRBV21-1 is tagged as a pseudogene. CDR3 amino acids: CASSTRDRGADTQYF. The CDR3 DNA is TGTGCCAGCAGCACCCGGGACAGGGGGGCAGATACGCAGTATTTT.